Listed here is a single TCR beta chain. No antigen is known for it. No per-base quality is available; no much larger clone lies one base away. This sample stems from a study of control samples from healthy donors and cancer patients (dated by TCRdb to between 2020 and 2021). The library was obtained by the immunoSEQ multiplex PCR assay. TCRdb took over this immuneACCESS table, retaining in-frame rearrangements with V and J assigned. Such tables are incomplete; in checked studies, under half of the missing clones stem from an unresolved V gene, and the remainder is unexplained. For this sample the table gives some 70,000 clones, of which about 83% were detected only once. About 15% of the sample goes to the ten largest clones. Source material: blood. This clonotype was sampled from a man aged 60-69 years in good health.

The DNA is TGTGCCAGCAGGCCTGAGAGAATCTCTGGAAACACCATATATTTT. This is translated as CASRPERISGNTIYF. In this chain, TRBV28 is recombined with TRBJ1-3; the D gene assignment is ambiguous. The CDR3, cysteine through phenylalanine, is 15 amino acids long. Of all the DNA, just the CDR3 is kept, 45 bases in frame from base 1. Relative to germline, V is 6 bases shorter and J is 0 bases shorter, with 12 bases between their ends. CDR1 and CDR2 are drawn from the germline V gene: MDHEN, SYDVKM.